This T cell receptor (beta chain) emerged from a study of graft-versus-host responses after intestinal transplantation. Comment on this clone: What it binds is not known.

V was pared by 6 bases and J by 2 bases, with 3 bases of the junction left unmatched. Germline V gene sequence: CDR1 MNHEY, CDR2 SMNVEV (reference sequence). The CDR3 spans 13 residues. Method: immunoSEQ multiplex PCR; TCRdb's copy keeps in-frame clones and lacks some. The sample carries some 38,000 clones, nearly 95% recorded once. The material sequenced was unstimulated CD8+ T cells sorted from spleen or lymph node cells, taken before transplant. This sequence joins TRBV27 and TRBJ2-7, with 8 bases matching TRBD1. The TCR was taken from a human donor who was the organ donor for an intestinal transplant. In nucleotides, the CDR3 is TGTGCCAGCAGCAGGGGGCGAACCTACGAGCAGTACTTC. Amino acids: CASSRGRTYEQYF.